This TCR beta chain was recovered during a study of T cells after yellow fever vaccination. The length of the CDR3 is 16 residues. J lost 6 bases, V lost 5 bases, and 14 bases had no gene match. TCRdb independently ran MiXCR on the 5' RACE reads; one entry per CDR3 protein. Of fewer than 650,000 distinct CDR3 sequences listed, 21% are singletons. This clonotype was detected a few times. J is TRBJ1-1 and V is TRBV12-3 or TRBV12-4; TRBD1 aligns across 8 bases. This TCR was sampled from a man aged 18 to 35 who received the YFV17D yellow fever vaccine. Sample: PBMCs, taken roughly 20 days after the first yellow fever vaccination. The CDR3 DNA reads TGTGCCAGCAGTCCAAGCCTAGGACAGGGACGGGCTGAAGCTTTCTTT. Its protein product is CASSPSLGQGRAEAFF.